This is a list of T cell receptor beta chains from one sample in a study of blood T cell repertoires in COVID-19. Sequencing used immunoSEQ multiplex PCR; TCRdb keeps in-frame clones, though not all of them. The sample holds approximately 330,000 clones, around 89% seen once. Source material: peripheral blood. The receptors were sampled from a woman aged 40 to 49 with COVID-19, enrolled during active disease. Each CDR3 is given with its conserved first and last residue. Fields, in order: clone size, D gene, V gene, J gene, CDR3 protein, CDR3 DNA. D genes are given only for firm matches. Rows may omit the clone size; those that give it use once, few, many or a size class.

abundance: -; d_gene: -; v_gene: TRBV6-4; j_gene: TRBJ1-2; CDR3aa: CASSEEGLGYGYTF; CDR3nt: TGTGCCAGCAGTGAGGAGGGGCTTGGCTATGGCTACACCTTC
abundance: -; d_gene: TRBD1; v_gene: TRBV7-6; j_gene: TRBJ2-7; CDR3aa: CASSLAAGQGAYEQYF; CDR3nt: TGTGCCAGCAGCTTAGCGGCGGGACAGGGTGCCTACGAGCAGTACTTC
abundance: -; d_gene: TRBD1; v_gene: TRBV4-1; j_gene: TRBJ1-2; CDR3aa: CASSYRGDYGYTF; CDR3nt: TGCGCCAGCAGCTACAGGGGGGACTATGGCTACACCTTC
abundance: -; d_gene: -; v_gene: TRBV7-9; j_gene: TRBJ1-5; CDR3aa: CASRSGVQPQHF; CDR3nt: TGTGCCAGCAGATCAGGGGTTCAGCCCCAGCATTTT
abundance: -; d_gene: -; v_gene: TRBV5-8; j_gene: TRBJ2-5; CDR3aa: CASSLLLATGETQYF; CDR3nt: TGTGCCAGCAGCTTGCTTTTGGCGACTGGGGAGACCCAGTACTTC
abundance: -; d_gene: -; v_gene: TRBV28; j_gene: TRBJ1-6; CDR3aa: CASSLTGGIYTPLHF; CDR3nt: TGTGCCAGCAGTTTAACAGGCGGGATCTACACACCCCTCCACTTT
abundance: once; d_gene: -; v_gene: TRBV28; j_gene: TRBJ2-1; CDR3aa: CASKGGGSSYNEQFF; CDR3nt: TGTGCCAGCAAGGGTGGGGGGAGCTCCTACAATGAGCAGTTCTTC
abundance: -; d_gene: TRBD1; v_gene: TRBV7-2; j_gene: TRBJ2-6; CDR3aa: CASSLVRWTGSAGANVLTF; CDR3nt: TGTGCCAGCAGCTTAGTGAGGTGGACAGGGAGCGCTGGGGCCAACGTCCTGACTTTC
abundance: -; d_gene: -; v_gene: TRBV28; j_gene: TRBJ1-2; CDR3aa: CASSLDGRIPYGYTF; CDR3nt: TGTGCCAGCAGTTTAGATGGCAGGATACCCTATGGCTACACCTTC
abundance: -; d_gene: -; v_gene: TRBV19; j_gene: TRBJ1-3; CDR3aa: CASTQSGNTIYF; CDR3nt: TGTGCCAGTACCCAATCTGGAAACACCATATATTTT
abundance: -; d_gene: -; v_gene: TRBV2; j_gene: TRBJ1-6; CDR3aa: CASSDDQVVFPLHF; CDR3nt: TGTGCCAGCAGTGACGACCAGGTGGTTTTTCCCCTCCACTTT
abundance: -; d_gene: -; v_gene: TRBV30; j_gene: TRBJ1-6; CDR3aa: CAWSRRSISSYNSPLHF; CDR3nt: TGTGCCTGGAGTAGGCGGTCGATTAGCTCCTATAATTCACCCCTCCACTTT
abundance: -; d_gene: -; v_gene: TRBV19; j_gene: TRBJ1-2; CDR3aa: CASSRLDGYTF; CDR3nt: TGTGCCAGTAGTAGACTAGATGGCTACACCTTC
abundance: once; d_gene: -; v_gene: TRBV9; j_gene: TRBJ2-3; CDR3aa: CASSLNPQVKAGDTQYF; CDR3nt: TGTGCCAGCAGCCTGAACCCTCAGGTTAAAGCGGGAGATACGCAGTATTTT
abundance: -; d_gene: TRBD2; v_gene: TRBV5-1; j_gene: TRBJ2-1; CDR3aa: CASSLGLASNEQFF; CDR3nt: TGCGCCAGCAGCTTGGGACTAGCTTCCAATGAGCAGTTCTTC
abundance: once; d_gene: TRBD1; v_gene: TRBV5-1; j_gene: TRBJ2-6; CDR3aa: CASSLWSGTASGANVLTF; CDR3nt: TGCGCCAGCAGCTTGTGGTCTGGGACAGCCTCTGGGGCCAACGTCCTGACTTTC
abundance: -; d_gene: TRBD1; v_gene: TRBV2; j_gene: TRBJ2-7; CDR3aa: CASRGPGQDSYEQYF; CDR3nt: TGTGCCAGCAGGGGTCCGGGACAGGACTCCTACGAGCAGTACTTC
abundance: -; d_gene: TRBD1; v_gene: TRBV25-1; j_gene: TRBJ2-3; CDR3aa: CASSDPGGSDTQYF; CDR3nt: TGTGCCAGCAGTGACCCAGGGGGTTCAGATACGCAGTATTTT
abundance: -; d_gene: TRBD1; v_gene: TRBV5-6; j_gene: TRBJ1-1; CDR3aa: CASSFTGAQNTEAFF; CDR3nt: TGTGCCAGCAGCTTTACAGGGGCCCAGAACACTGAAGCTTTCTTT
abundance: -; d_gene: TRBD1; v_gene: TRBV30; j_gene: TRBJ1-6; CDR3aa: CAWSVGWNRGTYNSPLHF; CDR3nt: TGTGCCTGGAGTGTCGGGTGGAACAGGGGGACCTATAATTCACCCCTCCACTTT
abundance: -; d_gene: -; v_gene: TRBV24-1; j_gene: TRBJ1-2; CDR3aa: CATSDSKTGGYGYTF; CDR3nt: TGTGCCACCAGTGATTCTAAAACGGGGGGCTATGGCTACACCTTC
abundance: -; d_gene: TRBD2; v_gene: TRBV5-4; j_gene: TRBJ2-5; CDR3aa: CASRLAGGPSQETQYF; CDR3nt: TGTGCCAGCAGACTAGCGGGAGGGCCCTCCCAAGAGACCCAGTACTTC
abundance: -; d_gene: TRBD1; v_gene: TRBV9; j_gene: TRBJ2-6; CDR3aa: CASSVVPGQASGANVLTF; CDR3nt: TGTGCCAGCAGCGTAGTTCCGGGACAGGCCTCTGGGGCCAACGTCCTGACTTTC